Below, 3 T cell receptor beta chains from the same sample are listed, as sequenced in a study of early T cells in non-severe SARS-CoV-2 infection. MiXCR, applied by TCRdb to the 5' RACE reads, yields one record per CDR3 protein. The data show approximately 99,000 distinct CDR3 sequences, roughly 12% seen once. Specimen: whole blood. The receptors originated from an adult who was a healthcare worker with PCR-confirmed SARS-CoV-2 infection or an uninfected control (not recorded which).

This chain links TRBV14 with TRBJ2-1; D possibly corresponds to TRBD2 (6 bases). The CDR3 is 16 residues long. CDR1 and CDR2 (germline): SGHDN, FVKESK. Trimming took 4 bases from V and 0 from J, leaving 13 bases between them. CDR3 DNA: TGTGCCAGCAGCCGGTTAGCGGAGAGCTCCTACAATGAGCAGTTCTTC. As protein: CASSRLAESSYNEQFF. The full variable domain, in which reference TRBV14 and TRBJ2-1 provide the parts outside the CDR3, is EAGVTQFPSHSVIEKGQTVTLRCDPISGHDNLYWYRRVMGKEIKFLLHFVKESKQDESGMPNNRFLAERTGGTYSTLKVQPAELEDSGVYFCASSRLAESSYNEQFFGPGTRLTVL.

This clonotype has at least ten counts. The chain uses TRBV5-1 and TRBJ1-2; possible D gene TRBD1, 5 bases. The length of the CDR3 is 17 residues. The germline CDR1 and CDR2 sequences are SGHRS and YFSETQ. The V and J ends lost 3 bases and 7 bases respectively, with 25 bases between them. This CDR3 is CASSWIGGRAGNAGYTF. The CDR3 DNA is TGCGCCAGCAGCTGGATCGGTGGCCGCGCAGGGAACGCTGGCTACACCTTC.

This clonotype was seen many times. This chain links TRBV3-1 with TRBJ2-3; 15 nucleotides agree with TRBD2. The CDR3 runs to 20 residues. Germline V lookup: CDR1 LGHDT, CDR2 YNNKEL (reference sequence). V shed 3 bases and J 2 bases; nucleotides not matched to a gene: 12. CDR3 loop: CASSHLLPGLAGGVTDTQYF. The CDR3 region has the DNA TGTGCCAGCAGCCACCTCTTACCGGGACTAGCGGGAGGAGTCACAGATACGCAGTATTTT.